The rows below give T cell receptor beta chains drawn from one sample of a study of T cells in Graves' hyperthyroidism and ophthalmopathy. TCRdb processed the multiplex PCR reads anew with MiXCR; each CDR3 protein has one entry. The sample includes under 300,000 distinct CDR3 sequences, just over 14% of them seen just once. The source material was blood. The origin of the receptors is a woman in her thirties or forties with Graves' hyperthyroidism that later progressed to Graves' ophthalmopathy. Both conserved end residues are part of each CDR3. The D gene is left open where the match is weak. Some rows have no size entry. The others give once, few or many, or a class for an expanded clone.

few,TRBV25-1,TRBJ2-2,TRBD1,CASRTGGDAVGELFF,TGTGCCAGCAGAACAGGGGGCGATGCGGTCGGGGAGCTGTTTTTT
-,TRBV27,TRBJ2-7,-,CASSFARDGKSSYEQYF,TGTGCCAGCAGTTTCGCCAGGGATGGGAAGAGCTCCTACGAGCAGTACTTC
-,TRBV5-6,TRBJ2-3,-,CAGSLGGGSPSASTDTQYF,TGTGCCGGCAGCTTGGGAGGTGGCAGTCCCTCGGCAAGCACAGATACGCAGTATTTT
many,TRBV2,TRBJ1-1,-,CSTSGNMNTEAFF,TGTTCCACGTCAGGGAACATGAACACTGAAGCTTTCTTT
many,TRBV20-1,TRBJ2-5,-,CSASGILPETQYF,TGCAGTGCTAGCGGGATCCTCCCCGAGACCCAGTACTTC
many,TRBV19,TRBJ1-5,-,CASSFLHWGNQPQHF,TGTGCCAGTAGCTTCCTACATTGGGGCAATCAGCCCCAGCATTTT
many,TRBV12-3/TRBV12-4,TRBJ1-2,TRBD1,CASSYGTGMNYGYTF,TGTGCCAGCAGTTACGGGACAGGGATGAACTATGGCTACACCTTC
many,TRBV28,TRBJ2-5,-,CASSLLSLGAQYF,TGTGCCAGCAGTTTATTGTCCCTAGGGGCCCAGTACTTC
many,TRBV5-1,TRBJ2-1,TRBD2,CASRPVLAGVFSYNEQFF,TGCGCCAGCAGACCCGTACTAGCGGGAGTGTTCTCCTACAATGAGCAGTTCTTC
many,TRBV4-1,TRBJ1-6,-,CASSQDRGGGSPLHF,TGCGCCAGCAGCCAAGACAGGGGAGGTGGATCACCCCTCCACTTT
many,TRBV7-2,TRBJ2-7,-,CASSLSAGENYEQYF,TGTGCCAGCAGCTTATCAGCGGGCGAGAACTACGAGCAGTACTTC
many,TRBV12-3/TRBV12-4,TRBJ2-1,TRBD2,CASSFSTSGRDEQFF,TGTGCCAGCAGTTTCTCAACTAGCGGGAGGGATGAGCAGTTCTTC
-,TRBV6-2/TRBV6-3,TRBJ2-1,TRBD2,CASSYGLAGTSFYNEQFF,TGTGCCAGCAGTTACGGACTAGCGGGAACTAGCTTCTACAATGAGCAGTTCTTC
few,TRBV7-6,TRBJ2-1,TRBD2,CASSPLAGTRDEQFF,TGTGCCAGCAGTCCTCTAGCGGGAACCAGGGATGAGCAGTTCTTC
-,TRBV3-1,TRBJ2-7,-,CASRTGSSYEQYF,TGTGCCAGCAGGACGGGTAGCTCCTACGAGCAGTACTTC
many,TRBV25-1,TRBJ2-7,-,CASSFRDRTYEQYF,TGTGCCAGCAGTTTCCGAGACAGGACCTACGAGCAGTACTTC
many,TRBV6-1,TRBJ2-1,TRBD2,CASTRLAGIGSYNEQFF,TGTGCCAGCACGAGGCTAGCGGGAATCGGGTCCTACAATGAGCAGTTCTTC
many,TRBV27,TRBJ2-7,TRBD2,CASSSPGAGGTSYEQYF,TGTGCCAGCAGTTCCCCAGGTGCGGGGGGAACCTCCTACGAGCAGTACTTC
few,TRBV30,TRBJ2-5,-,CAWSVVGLKKTQYF,TGTGCCTGGAGTGTAGTGGGATTGAAAAAGACCCAGTACTTC
many,TRBV3-1,TRBJ2-2,-,CASSQEPHSQWTRLANTGELFF,TGTGCCAGCAGCCAAGAGCCCCACTCCCAGTGGACGCGGCTCGCGAACACCGGGGAGCTGTTTTTT
many,TRBV12-3/TRBV12-4,TRBJ2-2,TRBD2,CASSIAGRGTGELFF,TGTGCCAGCAGTATAGCAGGGAGGGGCACCGGGGAGCTGTTTTTT
many,TRBV6-1,TRBJ1-1,TRBD1,CASTSRDRGLNTEAFF,TGTGCCAGCACCTCCCGGGACAGGGGGCTGAACACTGAAGCTTTCTTT
-,TRBV6-5,TRBJ2-3,TRBD1,CASSYRAGGADTQYF,TGTGCCAGCAGTTACAGGGCAGGGGGCGCGGATACGCAGTATTTT
many,TRBV6-1,TRBJ1-1,TRBD1,CASRDRGHAFF,TGTGCCAGCAGAGACAGGGGGCATGCTTTCTTT
many,TRBV10-2,TRBJ1-5,-,CASSEGAGVSNQPQHF,TGCGCCAGCAGTGAGGGGGCCGGGGTTAGCAATCAGCCCCAGCATTTT
-,TRBV18,TRBJ2-2,-,CASSPPFPLLRAGELFF,TGTGCCAGCTCACCACCGTTCCCCCTTCTGAGGGCCGGGGAGCTGTTTTTT
-,TRBV12-3/TRBV12-4,TRBJ2-1,TRBD2,CGSSLAQQAGGGNEQFF,TGTGGCAGCAGTTTAGCTCAACAAGCGGGAGGGGGCAATGAGCAGTTCTTC
many,TRBV27,TRBJ2-1,TRBD2,CASSRQALAGFNEQFF,TGTGCCAGCAGCCGACAGGCACTAGCGGGATTCAATGAGCAGTTCTTC
many,TRBV28,TRBJ2-7,-,CASSAGTGEQYF,TGTGCCAGCAGTGCAGGGACGGGGGAGCAGTACTTC
many,TRBV10-3,TRBJ1-1,-,CAIRPRGGGEAFF,TGTGCCATCAGACCACGCGGTGGTGGTGAAGCTTTCTTT
-,TRBV29-1,TRBJ1-1,-,CSGVREVGTEAFF,TGCAGCGGCGTGAGGGAGGTCGGCACTGAAGCTTTCTTT
many,TRBV6-5,TRBJ1-4,-,CASSYSSGGKLFF,TGTGCCAGCAGTTACTCCTCGGGGGGAAAACTGTTTTTT
-,TRBV10-3,TRBJ2-6,-,CAISESGGANVLTF,TGTGCCATCAGTGAGTCGGGGGGGGCCAACGTCCTGACTTTC
many,TRBV20-1,TRBJ2-7,-,CSARWLASYEQYF,TGCAGTGCTAGGTGGCTAGCTTCCTACGAGCAGTACTTC
many,TRBV9,TRBJ2-1,-,CASSVVGSGAYNEQFF,TGTGCCAGCAGCGTAGTGGGCTCAGGGGCCTACAATGAGCAGTTCTTC
many,TRBV11-2,TRBJ2-7,TRBD2,CASSLELAVYEQYF,TGTGCCAGCAGCTTAGAACTAGCGGTCTACGAGCAGTACTTC
-,TRBV7-6,TRBJ2-5,-,CASSLRGAEWAQYF,TGTGCCAGCAGCTTAAGAGGGGCGGAATGGGCCCAGTACTTC
many,TRBV10-3,TRBJ2-3,-,CAISFQGTDTQYF,TGTGCCATCAGTTTTCAGGGGACAGATACGCAGTATTTT
many,TRBV5-1,TRBJ1-1,-,CASSAGYGDTEAFF,TGCGCCAGCAGCGCAGGGTACGGGGACACTGAAGCTTTCTTT
-,TRBV5-1,TRBJ2-2,-,CASSLAGYGELFF,TGCGCCAGCAGCTTGGCGGGGTACGGGGAGCTGTTTTTT
many,TRBV9,TRBJ2-2,-,CASSDPWGTGELFF,TGTGCCAGCAGCGACCCGTGGGGAACCGGGGAGCTGTTTTTT
many,TRBV20-1,TRBJ2-7,-,CSARDSWAYEQYF,TGCAGTGCTAGAGATTCGTGGGCCTACGAGCAGTACTTC
many,TRBV28,TRBJ1-1,-,CASTSLPGSGNTEAFF,TGTGCCAGCACAAGCCTTCCAGGTTCCGGGAACACTGAAGCTTTCTTT
few,TRBV6-2/TRBV6-3,TRBJ2-3,-,CASSYGRRDTGTDTQYF,TGTGCCAGCAGTTACGGGCGACGGGACACGGGGACAGATACGCAGTATTTT